These T cell receptor beta chains were read from a single sample in a study of shared clonotypes between healthy human individuals. TCRdb's copy holds only in-frame clones and misses some; the assay was immunoSEQ multiplex PCR. The table shows about 1.1 million clones, with 75% to 85% occurring only once. The specimen sequenced was memory CD4+ T cells from PBMCs. The receptors derive from a man aged 18 to 29 in good health. Some clones in this sample may be carry-over from other donors' samples. The conserved cysteine and the conserved F or W are not part of the CDR3 here.

V gene	CDR3 protein
TRBV28	ASRDRLMNTEAF
TRBV28	ASSLLLAPYHYNEQF
TRBV4-3	ASSQDPGGGEQY
TRBV4-2	ASSQESQRDEQF
TRBV7-6	ASSPGTANEKLF
TRBV7-2	ASSLSSSGTYNEQF
TRBV14	ASSRQDLYEQY
TRBV5-1	ASSTGQWETQY
TRBV6-6	ASRGHIYEQY
TRBV7-2	ASSLTASNEQY
TRBV4-1	ASSQYAGVGETQY
TRBV7-2	ASSSPRDRYQETQY
TRBV18	ASSPNRGGTEAF
TRBV5-1	ASSLRISGTGGADGELF
TRBV10-3	AIKGQQLLSGNTIY
TRBV7-9	ASSPSGYGYT
TRBV19	ASSIVARGGRQPQH
TRBV2	AKSGTSGGSQETQY
TRBV11-2	ASSGVGLSTDTQY
TRBV30	AWSVSRGTWRAQRNTIY
TRBV28	ASRPGTGNTEAF
TRBV4-1	ASSQGTSGDYNEQF
TRBV7-8	ASSLTGAVQETQY
TRBV29-1	SFKGLASTYEQY
TRBV28	ASRLGGVGGDLSTIY
TRBV5-4	ASSPRTGTNEKLF
TRBV7-2	ASSLVAGVTYTGELF
TRBV27	ASSNQGLNQPQH
TRBV9	ASSPTPASGSLGTDTQY